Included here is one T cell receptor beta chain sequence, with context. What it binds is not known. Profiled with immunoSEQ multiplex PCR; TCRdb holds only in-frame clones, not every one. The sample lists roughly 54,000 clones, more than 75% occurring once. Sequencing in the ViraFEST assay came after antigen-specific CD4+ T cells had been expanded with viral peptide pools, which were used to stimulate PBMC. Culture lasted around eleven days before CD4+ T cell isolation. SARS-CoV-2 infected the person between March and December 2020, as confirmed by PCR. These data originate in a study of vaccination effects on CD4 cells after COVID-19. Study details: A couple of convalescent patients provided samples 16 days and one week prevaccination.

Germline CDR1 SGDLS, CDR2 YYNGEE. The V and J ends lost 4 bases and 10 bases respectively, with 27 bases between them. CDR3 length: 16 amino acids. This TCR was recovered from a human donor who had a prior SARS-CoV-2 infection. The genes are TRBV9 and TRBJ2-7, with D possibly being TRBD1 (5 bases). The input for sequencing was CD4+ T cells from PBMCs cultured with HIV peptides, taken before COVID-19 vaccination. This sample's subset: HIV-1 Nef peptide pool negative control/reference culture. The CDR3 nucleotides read TGTGCCAGCAGCACAGGATCGTTCTCTGGTACCCTAGAACAGTACTTC. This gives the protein CASSTGSFSGTLEQYF.